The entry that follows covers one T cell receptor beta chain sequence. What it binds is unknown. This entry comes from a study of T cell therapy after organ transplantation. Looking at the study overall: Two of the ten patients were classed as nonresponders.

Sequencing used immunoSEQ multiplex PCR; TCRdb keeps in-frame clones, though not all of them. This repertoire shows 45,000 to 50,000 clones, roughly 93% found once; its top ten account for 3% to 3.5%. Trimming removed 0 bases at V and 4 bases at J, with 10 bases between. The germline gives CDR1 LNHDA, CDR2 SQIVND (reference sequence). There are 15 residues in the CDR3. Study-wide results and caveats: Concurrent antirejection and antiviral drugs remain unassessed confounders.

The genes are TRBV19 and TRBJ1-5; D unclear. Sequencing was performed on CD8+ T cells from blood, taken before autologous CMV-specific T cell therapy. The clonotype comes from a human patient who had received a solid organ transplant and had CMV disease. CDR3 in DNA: TGTGCCAGTAGTATAGATCGAACGGTTAATCAGCCCCAGCATTTT. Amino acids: CASSIDRTVNQPQHF.